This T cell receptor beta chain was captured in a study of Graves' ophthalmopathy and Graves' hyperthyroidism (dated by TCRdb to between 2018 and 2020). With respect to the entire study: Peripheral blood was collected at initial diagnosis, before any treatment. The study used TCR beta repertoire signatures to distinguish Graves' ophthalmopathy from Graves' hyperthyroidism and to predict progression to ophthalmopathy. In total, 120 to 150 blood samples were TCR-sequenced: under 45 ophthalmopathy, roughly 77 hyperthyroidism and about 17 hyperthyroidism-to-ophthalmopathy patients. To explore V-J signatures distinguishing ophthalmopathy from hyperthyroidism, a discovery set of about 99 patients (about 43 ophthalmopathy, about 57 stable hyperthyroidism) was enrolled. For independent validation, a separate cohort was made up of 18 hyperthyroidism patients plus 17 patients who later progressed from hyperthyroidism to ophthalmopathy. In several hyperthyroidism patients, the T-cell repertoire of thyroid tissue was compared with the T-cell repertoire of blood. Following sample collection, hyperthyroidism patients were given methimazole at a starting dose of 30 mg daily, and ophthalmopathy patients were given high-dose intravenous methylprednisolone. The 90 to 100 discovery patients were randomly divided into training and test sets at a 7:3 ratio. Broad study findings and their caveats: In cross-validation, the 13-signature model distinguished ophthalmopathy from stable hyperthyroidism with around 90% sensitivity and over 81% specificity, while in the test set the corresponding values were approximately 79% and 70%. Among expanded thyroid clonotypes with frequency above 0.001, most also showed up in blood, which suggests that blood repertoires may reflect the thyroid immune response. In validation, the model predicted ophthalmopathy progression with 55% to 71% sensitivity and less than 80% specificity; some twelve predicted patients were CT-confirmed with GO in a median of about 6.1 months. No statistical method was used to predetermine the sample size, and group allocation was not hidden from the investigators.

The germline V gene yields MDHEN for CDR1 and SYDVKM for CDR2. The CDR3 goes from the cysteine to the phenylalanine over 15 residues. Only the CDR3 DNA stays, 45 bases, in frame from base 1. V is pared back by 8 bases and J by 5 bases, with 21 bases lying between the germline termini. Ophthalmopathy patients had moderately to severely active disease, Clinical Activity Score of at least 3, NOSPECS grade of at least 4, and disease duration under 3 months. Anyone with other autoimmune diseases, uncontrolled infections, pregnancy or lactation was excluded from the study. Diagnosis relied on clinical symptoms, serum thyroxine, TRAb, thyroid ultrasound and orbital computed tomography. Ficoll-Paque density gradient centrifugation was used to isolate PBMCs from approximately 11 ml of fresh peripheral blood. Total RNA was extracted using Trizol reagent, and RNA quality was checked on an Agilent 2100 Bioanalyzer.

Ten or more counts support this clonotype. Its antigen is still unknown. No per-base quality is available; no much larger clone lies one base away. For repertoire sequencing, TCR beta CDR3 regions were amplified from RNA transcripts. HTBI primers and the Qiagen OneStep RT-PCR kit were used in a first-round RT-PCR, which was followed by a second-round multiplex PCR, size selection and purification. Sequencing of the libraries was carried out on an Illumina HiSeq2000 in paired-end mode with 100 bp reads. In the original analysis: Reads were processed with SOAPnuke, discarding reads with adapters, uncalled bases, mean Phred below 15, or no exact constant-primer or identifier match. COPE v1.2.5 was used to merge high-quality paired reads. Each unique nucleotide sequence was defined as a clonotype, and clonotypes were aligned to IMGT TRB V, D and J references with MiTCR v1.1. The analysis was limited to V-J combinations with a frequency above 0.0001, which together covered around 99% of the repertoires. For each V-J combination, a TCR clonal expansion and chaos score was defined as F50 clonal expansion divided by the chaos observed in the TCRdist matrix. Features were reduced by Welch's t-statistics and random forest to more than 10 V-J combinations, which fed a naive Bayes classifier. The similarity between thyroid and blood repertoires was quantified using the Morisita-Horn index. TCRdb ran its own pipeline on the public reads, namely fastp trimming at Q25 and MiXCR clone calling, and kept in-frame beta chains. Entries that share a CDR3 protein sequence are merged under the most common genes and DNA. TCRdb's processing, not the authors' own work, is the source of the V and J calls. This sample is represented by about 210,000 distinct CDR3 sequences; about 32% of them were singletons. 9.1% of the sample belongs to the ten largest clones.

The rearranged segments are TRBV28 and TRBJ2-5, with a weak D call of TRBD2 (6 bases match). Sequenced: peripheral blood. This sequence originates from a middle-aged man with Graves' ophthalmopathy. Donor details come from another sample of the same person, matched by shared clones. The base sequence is TGTGCCAGCCTCCCATCTTCGGGGACTCGGGAGACCCAGTACTTC. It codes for CASLPSSGTRETQYF.